This T cell receptor (beta chain) was retrieved from a study of T-cell reconstitution after alpha-beta-depleted transplantation in children. This CDR3 comprises 16 residues. The germline V gene has CDR1 SGHDT and CDR2 YYEEEE. V shed 3 bases, J shed 5 bases, and the junction held 11 bases outside the gene matches. Unique molecular identifiers were incorporated into the prepared TCRbeta library. TCRdb independently ran MiXCR on the PCR reads; one entry per CDR3 protein. In the table there are 400,000 to 500,000 distinct CDR3 sequences, about a tenth of which are singletons. The chain uses TRBV5-6 and TRBJ2-5; 9 bases line up with TRBD2. The starting material was PBMCs from the stem cell graft donor, obtained from the stem cell graft. The source of this sequence is a human donor who donated a stem cell graft to a child with acute myeloid leukemia. The CDR3 bases are TGTGCCAGCAGCTGGTGGGGAGCGGGGGGAGTCGAGACCCAGTACTTC. This codes for CASSWWGAGGVETQYF.